Following are 32 T cell receptor beta chains from one sample sequenced in a study of T-cell memory formation after mild COVID-19. One entry per CDR3 protein, called by TCRdb with MiXCR from the 5' RACE reads. The sample records nearly 350,000 distinct CDR3 sequences, under 15% being singletons. The sequenced sample was PBMCs or a T cell subset sorted from them (not recorded which). The receptors stem from a man aged 18-30 years who had mild COVID-19 (a few samples of this study predate the infection). Cell type and time point are not known.

CDR3 residues: CAITRSPQETQYF. In nucleotides, the CDR3 is TGTGCCATCACGAGGTCTCCACAAGAGACCCAGTACTTC. V is TRBV10-3 and J is TRBJ2-5, with no clear D. In germline, CDR1 is ENHRY, CDR2 SYGVKD. Trimming removed 7 bases at V and 2 bases at J, with 11 bases between. CDR3 size: 13 residues.

In this sample, this clonotype turned up many times. The V gene is TRBV5-1, the J gene TRBJ2-7, with a tentative D call TRBD2 (5 bases). The CDR3 spans 14 residues. V lost 1 base, J lost 3 bases, and 11 bases lay in between. Germline V gives CDR1 SGHRS, CDR2 YFSETQ. The CDR3 region is CASSLTVGSYEQYF. The CDR3 nucleotides are TGCGCCAGCAGCTTGACCGTTGGGAGCTACGAGCAGTACTTC.

The chain recombines TRBV6-2 or TRBV6-3 with TRBJ2-3; D may be TRBD2 (6 bases). This CDR3 has 16 amino acids. V dropped 0 bases and J dropped 5 bases, with 15 bases sitting between them. CDR1 MNHEY and CDR2 SVGEGT come from the germline V gene. In DNA form, the CDR3 reads TGTGCCAGCAGTTACTCAATCGCAGGGAGGATAGATACGCAGTATTTT. It yields the protein CASSYSIAGRIDTQYF.

This chain uses TRBV7-2 with TRBJ2-3; the D gene is possibly TRBD1 (5 bases). CDR1 is SGHTA, CDR2 FQGNSA, per germline. The CDR3 runs to 14 residues. V dropped 6 bases and J dropped 5 bases, with 15 bases sitting between them. DNA for the CDR3: TGTGCCAGCAGGAAAGGGGCCCCAGGAGATACGCAGTATTTT. Translation: CASRKGAPGDTQYF.

This clonotype occurred a few times. The chain links TRBV20-1 to TRBJ1-2; D possibly corresponds to TRBD1 (5 bases). Germline-derived CDR1 and CDR2 are DFQATT and SNEGSKA (reference sequence). V was clipped by 3 bases and J by 6 bases, with 23 bases between them. This CDR3 is 16 amino acids long. This CDR3 reads CSASYPGSRLLDGYTF. CDR3 nucleotides: TGCAGTGCTAGTTACCCAGGGTCTAGGTTGTTAGATGGCTACACCTTC.

This clonotype was recorded a few times. This chain joins TRBV20-1 and TRBJ2-7; D is perhaps TRBD2 (6 bases). The CDR3 sequence is 17 residues long. Germline assignment: CDR1 DFQATT and CDR2 SNEGSKA (reference sequence). Trimming pared 1 base from V and 0 bases from J, leaving 19 bases between. CDR3 region: CSARATTRGLSSYEQYF. The CDR3 DNA is TGCAGTGCTAGAGCTACCACGCGGGGTTTAAGCTCCTACGAGCAGTACTTC.

V is TRBV7-9 and J is TRBJ2-7; a weak D match, TRBD2 (5 bases). The germline gives CDR1 SEHNR, CDR2 FQNEAQ (reference sequence). V lost 5 bases and J lost 5, with 13 bases in between. This CDR3 has 13 residues. CDR3 residues: CASSPLAGDEQYF. DNA for the CDR3: TGTGCCAGCAGCCCTCTAGCTGGGGACGAGCAGTACTTC.

This chain joins TRBV12-3 or TRBV12-4 and TRBJ2-7; the match to TRBD1 covers 8 bases. CDR3 length: 16 residues. J was trimmed by 5 bases and V by 0 bases; bases with no gene match: 9. The chain's CDR3 is CASSLAHGQGFDEQYF. The CDR3 nucleotides read TGTGCCAGCAGTTTAGCGCACGGACAGGGATTTGACGAGCAGTACTTC.

This chain uses TRBV6-5 with TRBJ2-5; D could derive from TRBD1 or TRBD2 (6 bases each). Trimming stripped 6 bases from V and 4 bases from J, with 21 bases between. Germline V gene data show CDR1 as MNHEY and CDR2 as SVGAGI. The CDR3 is made up of 16 amino acids. The CDR3 bases are TGTGCCAGCAGATCCTACGCCGGCCGGGGGCGAGAGACCCAGTACTTC. Amino acid sequence: CASRSYAGRGRETQYF.

The genes are TRBV12-3 or TRBV12-4 and TRBJ2-3, with 12 bases fitting TRBD1. CDR3 length: 17 amino acids. V was pared by 7 bases and J by 1 base, with 9 bases of the junction left unmatched. The CDR3 is CASMGTGGGYRTDTQYF. The CDR3 DNA reads as TGTGCCAGCATGGGGACAGGGGGCGGATATCGCACAGATACGCAGTATTTT.

This clonotype was counted between two and nine times. The chain has TRBV6-2 or TRBV6-3 and TRBJ2-7; D remains ambiguous. V lost 2 bases and J lost 9, with 11 bases in between. Germline V lookup: CDR1 MNHEY, CDR2 SVGEGT. The CDR3 length is 12 residues. CDR3 residues: CASSYEAWGQYF. CDR3 sequence (DNA): TGTGCCAGCAGTTACGAAGCGTGGGGGCAGTACTTC.

The chain's CDR3 is CASSWDGGTDTQYF. CDR3 DNA sequence: TGTGCCAGCAGTTGGGACGGGGGGACAGATACGCAGTATTTT. The J gene is TRBJ2-3, the V gene TRBV12-3 or TRBV12-4; 7 nucleotides align to TRBD2. V lost 4 bases and J lost 3; bases outside the gene matches: 4. The CDR3 contains 14 residues.

This clonotype has just a few counts. The chain combines TRBV6-5 with TRBJ2-7; no clear D. Trimming took off 0 bases at V and 3 bases at J, with 9 bases between the two ends. This CDR3 has 14 amino acids. Germline CDR1 and CDR2: MNHEY and SVGAGI. CDR3 sequence reads: CASSYSTADYEQYF. In nucleotides, the CDR3 is TGTGCCAGCAGTTACTCGACGGCAGACTACGAGCAGTACTTC.

This clonotype was observed a handful of times. V and J are TRBV30 and TRBJ2-3, with 8 bases fitting TRBD2. V gave up 0 bases and J gave up 7 bases; unmatched junction bases: 3. The CDR3 is 13 residues long. The germline gives CDR1 GTSNPN, CDR2 SVGIG (reference sequence). CDR3 residues: CAWSVGGAYTQYF. CDR3 nucleotides: TGTGCCTGGAGTGTCGGGGGGGCGTATACGCAGTATTTT.

This clonotype was found a few times. This chain joins TRBV3-1 and TRBJ1-4; 7 bases map to TRBD1. This CDR3 region has 14 residues. Germline V gene sequence: CDR1 LGHDT, CDR2 YNNKEL (reference sequence). Unmatched junction bases numbered 6, after V lost 3 bases and J lost 8 bases. Written as DNA, the CDR3 is TGTGCCAGCAGCCATCGCAGGGGGGAGGAAAAACTGTTTTTT. Residues: CASSHRRGEEKLFF. The variable domain in full, completed from reference TRBV3-1 and TRBJ1-4, reads DTAVSQTPKYLVTQMGNDKSIKCEQNLGHDTMYWYKQDSKKFLKIMFSYNNKELIINETVPNRFSPKSPDKAHLNLHINSLELGDSAVYFCASSHRRGEEKLFFGSGTQLSVL.

This clonotype was recorded a few times. The J gene is TRBJ1-1, the V gene TRBV3-1; the match to TRBD1 covers 7 bases. CDR1 and CDR2 from the germline V gene are LGHDT and YNNKEL (reference sequence). This CDR3 spans 15 amino acids. V was clipped by 4 bases and J by 6 bases; unmatched bases: 11. Written as DNA, the CDR3 is TGTGCCAGCAGCCTTACGGGGACAGAGGATTCTGAAGCTTTCTTT. It is translated as CASSLTGTEDSEAFF.

In its sample, this clonotype was seen many times. J is TRBJ2-7 and V is TRBV4-1; 12 positions agree with TRBD1. V lost 6 bases, J lost 4 bases, and 4 bases stayed unmatched. Per the germline V gene, CDR1 is MGHRA and CDR2 is YSYEKL. CDR3 length: 14 residues. CDR3 in DNA: TGCGCCAGCAGTCCGGGACAGGGGGCGTACGAGCAGTACGTC. Translating gives CASSPGQGAYEQYV.

At least ten counts were recorded for this clonotype. The chain combines TRBV12-3 or TRBV12-4 with TRBJ1-4, with D unclear. Between the trimmed V and J ends, which lost 0 bases and 5 bases, there was a span of 7 bases. There are 14 residues in the CDR3. The CDR3 region is CASSLARLNEKLFF. The CDR3 DNA follows: TGTGCCAGCAGTTTAGCCCGGCTGAATGAAAAACTGTTTTTT.

The chain recombines TRBV7-3 with TRBJ2-3, with D unclear. This CDR3 has 12 amino acids. The germline gives CDR1 SGHTA, CDR2 FQGTGA. Trimming left V 5 bases short and J 8 bases short, with 11 bases between. The CDR3 loop reads CASSESPGTQYF. The CDR3 region has the DNA TGTGCCAGCAGCGAAAGTCCGGGTACGCAGTATTTT. Supplemented by reference TRBV7-3 and TRBJ2-3, the full variable domain reads GAGVSQTPSNKVTEKGKYVELRCDPISGHTALYWYRQSLGQGPEFLIYFQGTGAADDSGLPNDRFFAVRPEGSVSTLKIQRTERGDSAVYLCASSESPGTQYFGPGTRLTVL.

The V and J genes are TRBV7-6 and TRBJ2-3; the D call may be TRBD1 or TRBD2 (5 bases each). This CDR3 has 14 amino acids. The V gene lost 5 bases and the J gene lost 4 bases, with 13 bases spanning the gap. CDR1 is SGHVS, CDR2 FNYEAQ, per germline. DNA of the CDR3: TGTGCCAGCAGCCCGCCGGGGCTCCCAGATACGCAGTATTTT. Translation gives CASSPPGLPDTQYF.

This sequence joins TRBV10-3 and TRBJ2-3; 12 bases match TRBD2. Looked up from germline, CDR1 is ENHRY and CDR2 is SYGVKD. Unmatched junction bases numbered 7, after V lost 3 bases and J lost 0 bases. The CDR3 is made up of 18 amino acids. CDR3 bases: TGTGCCATCAGTGATGGGAGACTAGCGGGGGCGAGCACAGATACGCAGTATTTT. Its translation: CAISDGRLAGASTDTQYF.

This clonotype occurred a few times. CDR3 sequence reads: CASSPGALETQYF. CDR3 DNA: TGTGCCAGCAGCCCCGGGGCCCTGGAGACCCAGTACTTC. The genes are TRBV7-2 and TRBJ2-5; perhaps D is TRBD1 or TRBD2 (5 bases each). Germline CDR1 reads SGHTA; CDR2 reads FQGNSA. CDR3 size: 13 residues. V dropped 5 bases and J dropped 5 bases, with 12 bases sitting between them.

V gene TRBV15 combines with J gene TRBJ2-3; 8 bases fit TRBD2. The CDR3 is 15 amino acids. V dropped 5 bases and J dropped 5; count of bases not matched to a gene: 9. Germline assignment: CDR1 LNHNV and CDR2 YYDKDF (reference sequence). This CDR3 is CATSGLTGGQDTQYF. The CDR3 nucleotides read TGTGCCACCAGCGGCCTTACGGGGGGGCAAGATACGCAGTATTTT.

This clonotype was seen a handful of times. The V and J genes are TRBV6-5 and TRBJ1-1; D possibly corresponds to TRBD1 (5 bases). CDR1 MNHEY and CDR2 SVGAGI come from the germline V gene. Deletions cut 2 bases from V and 1 base from J, with 14 bases between. The CDR3 totals 16 residues. The CDR3 bases are TGTGCCAGCAGTTACAGGCTGGGGCGAAGGAACACTGAAGCTTTCTTT. This translates into CASSYRLGRRNTEAFF.

The V and J genes are TRBV12-3 or TRBV12-4 and TRBJ2-3; 9 bases fit TRBD2. Trimming at V came to 2 bases and at J to 4 bases, leaving 7 bases not matched to a gene. The CDR3 is made up of 16 amino acids. Here the CDR3 reads CASSLPRGGAADTQYF. CDR3 DNA: TGTGCCAGCAGTTTACCCCGCGGGGGGGCCGCAGATACGCAGTATTTT.

The V gene is TRBV4-3, the J gene TRBJ1-5; D unclear. The CDR3 has 15 residues. The germline gives CDR1 LGHNA, CDR2 YSLEER. V lost 0 bases to trimming and J lost 4 bases, with 10 bases between them. CDR3 residues: CASSQDSRVNQPQHF. In nucleotides, the CDR3 is TGCGCCAGCAGCCAAGATAGCCGGGTTAATCAGCCCCAGCATTTT.

This chain connects TRBV6-5 to TRBJ1-1; the match to TRBD1 covers 7 bases. CDR1 is MNHEY, CDR2 SVGAGI, per germline. The CDR3 runs to 14 residues. Trimming removed 6 bases from V and 3 bases from J; junction bases left unmatched: 7. The CDR3, as DNA: TGTGCCAGCAGCCCAGACAGGGATTACACTGAAGCTTTCTTT. As protein: CASSPDRDYTEAFF.

This clonotype was seen more than once but under ten times. The chain has TRBV18 and TRBJ2-3, with 7 bases fitting TRBD2. Germline assignment: CDR1 KGHSH and CDR2 LQKENI. The trim removed 3 bases at V and 2 bases at J, leaving 5 bases unmatched. CDR3 length equals 15 residues. This CDR3 is CASSPLGGNTDTQYF. Written as DNA, the CDR3 is TGTGCCAGCTCACCCCTCGGGGGGAACACAGATACGCAGTATTTT.

This clonotype was detected a few times. The rearrangement joins TRBV9 to TRBJ2-1, with D unresolved. The germline V and J ends were trimmed by 3 bases and 6 bases, with 7 bases remaining between them. Germline V gene sequence: CDR1 SGDLS, CDR2 YYNGEE. The CDR3 sequence is 12 residues long. CDR3 coding DNA: TGTGCCAGCAGCGCACTGACCAATGAGCAGTTCTTC. Its protein product is CASSALTNEQFF.

The chain combines TRBV7-9 with TRBJ2-3, with D unclear. V was cut by 5 bases and J by 0 bases, with 15 bases left in between. The CDR3 covers 16 residues. CDR1 is SEHNR and CDR2 is FQNEAQ in the germline V gene (reference sequence). In nucleotides, the CDR3 is TGTGCCAGCAGCCCTGGGAAGCGAACTAGCACAGATACGCAGTATTTT. This sequence encodes CASSPGKRTSTDTQYF.

This clonotype appeared a few times. The rearrangement joins TRBV10-3 to TRBJ2-3; a possible D gene is TRBD1 (6 bases). CDR1 and CDR2 (germline): ENHRY, SYGVKD. Between the trimmed V and J ends, which lost 9 bases and 11 bases, there was a span of 18 bases. The CDR3 runs to 12 residues. The CDR3 DNA reads as TGTGCCATGGCGGACGGGACAAACCAGCAGTATTTT. Translating gives CAMADGTNQQYF.

This clonotype turned up a few times. This chain links TRBV4-1 with TRBJ2-3, with 14 bases aligning to TRBD2. V was pared by 3 bases and J by 4 bases, with 6 bases of the junction left unmatched. CDR1 and CDR2 from the germline V gene are MGHRA and YSYEKL. CDR3 size: 17 residues. CDR3 nucleotides: TGCGCCAGCAGCCAGGGGCGACTAGCGGGGGGGGCAGATACGCAGTATTTT. The encoded protein is CASSQGRLAGGADTQYF.